Below are 18 T cell receptor beta chains sequenced from a single sample in a study of blood T cell repertoires in COVID-19. Only in-frame clones appear in the TCRdb table, and some are missing; sequencing was by immunoSEQ multiplex PCR. The data contain about 330,000 clones, approximately 85% of them seen just once; the ten biggest clones take up around 7.8%. Source material: peripheral blood. The source of these receptors is a human donor in a cohort sampled during active COVID-19.

The V and J genes are TRBV3-1 (or the pseudogene TRBV3-2) and TRBJ1-4, with TRBD1 matching 7 bases. The CDR3 is made up of 14 amino acids. J lost 7 bases, V lost 3 bases, and 5 bases had no gene match. Germline V lookup: CDR1 LGHDT, CDR2 YNNKEL (reference sequence). The CDR3 coding sequence is TGTGCCAGCAGCCAGAAATCAGGGGGTGAAAAACTGTTTTTT. Its protein product is CASSQKSGGEKLFF.

DNA of the CDR3: TGTGCCAGTAGTATAAGGGGGAGGGGAAGCAATCAGCCCCAGCATTTT. Translation: CASSIRGRGSNQPQHF. The chain recombines TRBV19 with TRBJ1-5, with D perhaps matching TRBD1 (6 bases). V was trimmed by 2 bases and J by 1 base, leaving 12 bases between them. CDR3 length equals 16 residues. From germline, CDR1 is LNHDA and CDR2 SQIVND (reference sequence).

The genes are TRBV29-1 and TRBJ1-1; D is ambiguous. The germline V gene has CDR1 SQVTM and CDR2 ANQGSEA. The CDR3 is 12 amino acids. Trimming shortened V by 4 bases and J by 4 bases, and 10 bases separated the two germline ends. As DNA, the CDR3 is TGCAGCGTTGGTACAAGTGGCACTGAAGCTTTCTTT. It codes for CSVGTSGTEAFF.

The chain links TRBV5-4 to TRBJ1-6, with D uncertain. The CDR3 runs 15 residues. Germline V gives CDR1 SGHNT, CDR2 YYREEE (reference sequence). V lost 7 bases, J lost 7 bases, and 18 bases lay in between. The CDR3 DNA reads as TGTGCCAGCGGCCTCGAGGCTCACGGGAATTCACCCCTCCACTTT. It yields the protein CASGLEAHGNSPLHF.

CDR3 sequence: CASRSTDNTEAFF. The CDR3 DNA follows: TGTGCCAGCAGGTCAACAGATAACACTGAAGCTTTCTTT. The chain combines TRBV6-5 with TRBJ1-1; D gene ambiguous. The CDR3 runs 13 residues. Trimming shortened V by 6 bases and J by 2 bases, and 10 bases separated the two germline ends. Germline-derived CDR1 and CDR2 are MNHEY and SVGAGI.

V usage is TRBV6-5 and J usage is TRBJ1-1; D not resolved. Trimming removed 4 bases from V and 1 base from J, with 4 bases in between. From germline, CDR1 is MNHEY and CDR2 SVGAGI. The CDR3 length is 12 residues. The DNA of the CDR3 is TGTGCCAGCAGTTCCGGGAACACTGAAGCTTTCTTT. Protein: CASSSGNTEAFF.

This clone came up once. This chain uses TRBV5-5 with TRBJ2-3; the D gene is possibly TRBD2 (5 bases). The CDR3 sequence is 14 residues long. The germline V and J ends were trimmed by 0 bases and 5 bases, with 10 bases remaining between them. The germline CDR1 and CDR2 sequences are SGHKS and YYEKEE (reference sequence). CDR3 loop: CASSLGGFGDTQYF. In DNA form, the CDR3 reads TGTGCCAGCAGCTTGGGCGGGTTTGGAGATACGCAGTATTTT. The entire variable domain, with the rest obtained from reference TRBV5-5 and TRBJ2-3, is as follows: DAGVTQSPTHLIKTRGQQVTLRCSPISGHKSVSWYQQVLGQGPQFIFQYYEKEERGRGNFPDRFSARQFPNYSSELNVNALLLGDSALYLCASSLGGFGDTQYFGPGTRLTVL.

The chain employs TRBV12-3 or TRBV12-4 and TRBJ1-1, with a possible D match to TRBD1 (5 bases). The CDR3 is 12 amino acids. The ends were cut back, 3 bases at V and 8 bases at J, with 10 bases in the middle. The CDR3 sequence is CASSFLRGEAFF. In DNA form, the CDR3 reads TGTGCCAGCAGTTTTTTACGGGGGGAAGCTTTCTTT.

The chain recombines TRBV5-5 with TRBJ1-1; tentatively, D is TRBD1 (5 bases). CDR3 length: 14 residues. Trimming took off 4 bases at V and 5 bases at J, with 15 bases between the two ends. Germline CDR1 and CDR2: SGHKS and YYEKEE (reference sequence). Here the CDR3 reads CASSILRVGTEAFF. The CDR3 DNA reads TGTGCCAGCAGCATACTCAGGGTAGGAACTGAAGCTTTCTTT.

The chain is built from TRBV24-1 and TRBJ2-2; 8 bases align to TRBD1. The CDR3 is 14 amino acids. Per germline, CDR1 KGHDR and CDR2 SFDVKD. With V trimmed by 7 bases and J by 5 bases, 5 bases remained unmatched. The CDR3 loop is CATSRQGWTGELFF. CDR3 DNA sequence: TGTGCCACCAGCCGACAGGGGTGGACCGGGGAGCTGTTTTTT.

CDR3 amino acids: CASSLSLGGGIYNEQFF. The DNA of the CDR3 is TGTGCCAGCAGTTTATCCCTAGGCGGGGGGATTTACAATGAGCAGTTCTTC. The V gene is TRBV27, the J gene TRBJ2-1; 8 bases match TRBD2. V lost 0 bases to trimming and J lost 4 bases; unmatched junction nucleotides: 8. In germline, CDR1 is MNHEY, CDR2 SMNVEV (reference sequence). The CDR3 contains 17 residues.

V and J are TRBV10-1 and TRBJ2-7, with a tentative D call TRBD1 (6 bases). CDR1 and CDR2 from the germline V gene are WNHNN and SYGVQD (reference sequence). The CDR3 extends over 15 amino acids. V was clipped by 2 bases and J by 0 bases, with 11 bases between them. In nucleotides, the CDR3 is TGCGCCAGCAGTGAGCAGGAGGACAGCTCCTACGAGCAGTACTTC. It yields the protein CASSEQEDSSYEQYF.

The V gene is TRBV6-5, the J gene TRBJ2-3, with unresolved D. Per germline, CDR1 MNHEY and CDR2 SVGAGI. The length of the CDR3 is 11 residues. The germline V and J ends were trimmed by 11 bases and 6 bases, with 12 bases remaining between them. CDR3 protein: CAVKEEDTQYF. For the CDR3, the DNA is TGTGCCGTTAAAGAGGAGGATACGCAGTATTTT.

The CDR3 loop is CASRSLTDVGNEKLFF. As DNA, the CDR3 is TGTGCCAGCAGATCCCTTACAGATGTGGGTAATGAAAAACTGTTTTTT. The genes are TRBV27 and TRBJ1-4; D not certain. CDR1 and CDR2 (germline): MNHEY, SMNVEV (reference sequence). The CDR3 sequence is 16 residues long. V was pared by 6 bases and J by 4 bases, with 18 bases between.

V is TRBV2 and J is TRBJ1-4; no clear D gene. The V and J ends lost 7 bases and 4 bases respectively, with 10 bases between them. The germline V gene has CDR1 SNHLY and CDR2 FYNNEI. The CDR3 runs 13 residues. The CDR3 nucleotides are TGTGCCAGCATCAGGCAGAGTAATGAAAAACTGTTTTTT. This codes for CASIRQSNEKLFF.

The chain has TRBV7-6 and TRBJ2-7; 9 bases line up with TRBD1. The germline V gene encodes CDR1 SGHVS and CDR2 FNYEAQ. Unmatched junction bases numbered 5, after V lost 8 bases and J lost 3 bases. The CDR3 contains 13 residues. CDR3 sequence: CASGTGLGYEQYF. CDR3 sequence (DNA): TGTGCCAGCGGGACAGGGCTAGGCTACGAGCAGTACTTC.

The chain links TRBV11-2 to TRBJ2-7; D call uncertain. This CDR3 is built from 14 residues. Germline CDR1 and CDR2: SGHAT and FQNNGV. Trimming shortened V by 1 base and J by 0 bases, and 7 bases separated the two germline ends. The CDR3: CASSLVQNSYEQYF. The CDR3 nucleotides read TGTGCCAGCAGCTTAGTTCAGAACTCCTACGAGCAGTACTTC.

The chain employs TRBV19 and TRBJ2-5; D not resolved. The CDR3 runs 11 residues. Trimming removed 5 bases at V and 5 bases at J, with 6 bases between. Germline CDR1 is LNHDA and CDR2 is SQIVND (reference sequence). CDR3 protein: CASSLGETQYF. The CDR3 bases are TGTGCCAGTAGTCTCGGGGAGACCCAGTACTTC. Together with reference TRBV19 and TRBJ2-5, the CDR3 gives the full variable domain: DGGITQSPKYLFRKEGQNVTLSCEQNLNHDAMYWYRQDPGQGLRLIYYSQIVNDFQKGDIAEGYSVSREKKESFPLTVTSAQKNPTAFYLCASSLGETQYFGPGTRLLVL.